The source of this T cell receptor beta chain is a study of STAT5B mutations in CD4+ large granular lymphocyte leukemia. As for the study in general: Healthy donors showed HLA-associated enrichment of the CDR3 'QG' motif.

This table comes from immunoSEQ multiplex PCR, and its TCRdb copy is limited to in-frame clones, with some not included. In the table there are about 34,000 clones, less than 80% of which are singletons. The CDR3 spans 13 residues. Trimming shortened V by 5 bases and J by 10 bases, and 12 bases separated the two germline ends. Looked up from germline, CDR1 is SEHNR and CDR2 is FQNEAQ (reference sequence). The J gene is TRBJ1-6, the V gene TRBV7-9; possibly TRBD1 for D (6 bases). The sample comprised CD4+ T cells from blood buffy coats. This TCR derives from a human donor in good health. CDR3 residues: CASSPGAKSPLHF. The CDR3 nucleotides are TGTGCCAGCAGCCCAGGGGCGAAATCACCCCTCCACTTT.